The following is a TCR beta chain sequence with its context. Germline values: CDR1 MRHNA, CDR2 SNTAGT. CDR3 length: 12 residues. V was shortened by 3 bases and J by 8 bases, with 10 bases between the two germline ends. This table comes from immunoSEQ multiplex PCR, and its TCRdb copy is limited to in-frame clones, with some not included. The sample contains 110,000 or so clones, approximately 90% of which appear only once. This record comes from a study of control samples from healthy donors and cancer patients. Sequenced input: blood. This sequence joins TRBV6-4 and TRBJ1-2; D remains ambiguous. This clonotype was obtained from a woman aged 45-65 years in good health. The CDR3 reads CASSDQRLGYTF. DNA of the CDR3: TGTGCCAGCAGTGATCAGCGTCTCGGCTACACCTTC.